The rows below give T cell receptor beta chains drawn from one sample of a study of T cell responses to AZD1222 COVID-19 vaccine. Sequenced by immunoSEQ multiplex PCR; TCRdb stores in-frame clones only, minus some. The table lists over 85,000 clones, 85% to 95% of them singletons. The source was peripheral blood, collected on day 0 of AZD1222 vaccination. The receptors here all came from an adult in good health. Each CDR3 is given with its conserved first and last residue. The D gene is left open where the match is weak. Some rows mark clone size as missing; the rest say once, few, many or name a class of expanded clone.

abundance,d_gene,v_gene,j_gene,CDR3aa,CDR3nt
.,TRBD1,TRBV30,TRBJ1-5,CAWSITGTGGYQPQHF,TGTGCCTGGAGCATAACCGGGACAGGGGGTTATCAGCCCCAGCATTTT
.,.,TRBV27,TRBJ1-4,CASSIGAGQEKLFF,TGTGCCAGCAGTATTGGGGCAGGGCAGGAAAAACTGTTTTTT
.,TRBD1,TRBV2,TRBJ1-1,CASSEKDRGRGRTEAFF,TGTGCCAGCAGTGAGAAGGACAGGGGGCGCGGGAGGACTGAAGCTTTCTTT
.,.,TRBV19,TRBJ1-2,CASSINRAPGDGYTF,TGTGCCAGTAGTATAAATAGGGCCCCGGGAGATGGCTACACCTTC
.,.,TRBV7-7,TRBJ2-6,CASSFGPGANVLTF,TGTGCCAGCAGCTTTGGCCCTGGGGCCAACGTCCTGACTTTC
.,TRBD2,TRBV6-4,TRBJ2-2,CASSGDYNTGELFF,TGTGCCAGCAGTGGGGACTATAACACCGGGGAGCTGTTTTTT
.,.,TRBV7-2,TRBJ2-2,CASSNQGPGTGELFF,TGTGCCAGCAGTAATCAGGGGCCGGGCACCGGGGAGCTGTTTTTT
.,TRBD1,TRBV5-1,TRBJ1-3,CASSLGTGDGNTIYF,TGCGCCAGCAGCTTAGGGACAGGGGATGGAAACACCATATATTTT
.,.,TRBV21-1,TRBJ1-2,CASSKASDRAFNYGYTF,TGTGCCAGCAGCAAAGCTTCCGACAGGGCATTTAACTATGGCTACACCTTC
.,TRBD1,TRBV3-1/TRBV3-2,TRBJ2-7,CASSQDLRDRVPEQYF,TGTGCCAGCAGCCAAGATCTAAGGGACAGGGTTCCCGAGCAGTACTTC
.,.,TRBV12-5,TRBJ2-1,CASGSPSEQFF,TGTGCTAGTGGTTCCCCATCCGAGCAGTTCTTC
.,.,TRBV7-8,TRBJ2-1,CASSRLANEQFF,TGTGCCAGCAGCCGGCTAGCGAATGAGCAGTTCTTC
once,.,TRBV11-3,TRBJ1-3,CASSLGGLGNTIYF,TGTGCCAGCAGCTTAGGAGGGCTCGGAAACACCATATATTTT
.,.,TRBV28,TRBJ2-2,CASSFPTWGTGELFF,TGTGCCAGCAGTTTCCCCACGTGGGGTACCGGGGAGCTGTTTTTT
.,TRBD2,TRBV5-8,TRBJ2-5,CASSWGGLGETQYF,TGTGCCAGCAGCTGGGGGGGATTGGGAGAGACCCAGTACTTC
.,.,TRBV27,TRBJ2-7,CASSIGREYEQYF,TGTGCCAGCAGTATTGGCAGGGAATACGAGCAGTACTTC
.,.,TRBV2,TRBJ1-5,CASGPGDQPQHF,TGTGCCAGCGGGCCGGGGGATCAGCCCCAGCATTTT
.,.,TRBV27,TRBJ2-1,CASTTIYNEQFF,TGTGCCAGCACCACTATCTACAATGAGCAGTTCTTC
.,TRBD1,TRBV12-3/TRBV12-4,TRBJ1-1,CASSRGTAEAFF,TGTGCCAGCAGTCGGGGGACAGCTGAAGCTTTCTTT
once,TRBD2,TRBV5-1,TRBJ2-7,CASKTSGGSSYEQYF,TGCGCCAGCAAGACTAGCGGGGGTAGCTCCTACGAGCAGTACTTC
.,.,TRBV28,TRBJ1-5,CASSINLARQPQHF,TGTGCCAGCAGTATCAATTTAGCAAGACAGCCCCAGCATTTT
.,TRBD2,TRBV30,TRBJ2-7,CAWVERGISYEQYF,TGTGCCTGGGTGGAGCGGGGGATCTCCTACGAGCAGTACTTC